The 24 T cell receptor beta chains in this list originate from one sample, sequenced in a study of patients and donors after allogeneic stem cell transplantation. A single record per CDR3 protein comes from TCRdb applying MiXCR to the RT-PCR reads. Counted here are about 960,000 distinct CDR3 sequences, more than 15% occurring once; the ten biggest clones make up around 6%. Sample: blood, either unsorted or a sorted T cell fraction (not recorded which). The receptors come from a human donor who was either an allogeneic HSCT recipient or a stem cell or donor lymphocyte infusion donor (not recorded which). It is not recorded whose cells these are; they may come from a transplant donor.

The V call is TRBV12-3 or TRBV12-4, the J call TRBJ2-2, with 8 bases lining up with TRBD1. V gave up 6 bases and J gave up 4 bases; unmatched junction bases: 7. The CDR3 runs to 15 residues. The CDR3 region has the DNA TGTGCCAGCAGCCACTGGACAGGGACCACCGGGGAGCTGTTTTTT. The encoded protein is CASSHWTGTTGELFF.

The sample holds a few counts of this clonotype. The chain combines TRBV20-1 with TRBJ1-4; maybe TRBD1 (6 bases). V lost 1 base and J lost 5, with 11 bases in between. The germline V gene encodes CDR1 DFQATT and CDR2 SNEGSKA (reference sequence). CDR3 length: 14 residues. CDR3 loop: CSARARGWNEKLFF. The CDR3 DNA reads TGCAGTGCTAGAGCCAGGGGTTGGAATGAAAAACTGTTTTTT.

The V call is TRBV5-6, the J call TRBJ2-1; D uncertain. The V gene lost 2 bases and the J gene lost 9 bases, with 9 bases spanning the gap. CDR1 and CDR2 (germline): SGHDT, YYEEEE. This CDR3 is built from 12 residues. The CDR3 bases are TGTGCCAGCAGCTTTCCTAGTGGTGAGCAGTTCTTC. Its translation: CASSFPSGEQFF. Together with reference TRBV5-6 and TRBJ2-1, the CDR3 gives the full variable domain: DAGVTQSPTHLIKTRGQQVTLRCSPKSGHDTVSWYQQALGQGPQFIFQYYEEEERQRGNFPDRFSGHQFPNYSSELNVNALLLGDSALYLCASSFPSGEQFFGPGTRLTVL.

V is TRBV7-9 and J is TRBJ1-5; no definite D call. From germline, CDR1 is SEHNR and CDR2 FQNEAQ (reference sequence). The CDR3 is made up of 14 amino acids. V lost 3 bases and J 6 bases, leaving 12 bases between the germline ends. CDR3 region: CASSLGLGFQPQHF. Written as DNA, the CDR3 is TGTGCCAGCAGCTTGGGTTTGGGGTTTCAGCCCCAGCATTTT.

This clonotype was observed a handful of times. The CDR3 reads CATSDSSGTVDYGYTF. CDR3 nucleotides: TGTGCCACCAGTGACTCCTCCGGGACAGTTGACTATGGCTACACCTTC. The chain carries TRBV24-1 and TRBJ1-2; 7 bases are shared with TRBD1. After removal of 4 bases from V and 3 bases from J, the junction contained 10 bases not matched to a gene. Per germline, CDR1 KGHDR and CDR2 SFDVKD. The CDR3 is 16 amino acids.

This clonotype was seen a handful of times. The chain combines TRBV7-3 with TRBJ2-1; no reliable D call. Germline CDR1 and CDR2: SGHTA and FQGTGA. This CDR3 region has 13 residues. Trimming left V 3 bases short and J 7 bases short, with 10 bases between. The CDR3 is CASSFRPRNEQFF. CDR3 nucleotides: TGTGCCAGCAGCTTTCGCCCCCGGAATGAGCAGTTCTTC.

The chain carries TRBV7-8 and TRBJ2-7, with D unclear. The CDR3 totals 13 residues. Germline-derived CDR1 and CDR2 are SGHVS and FQNEAQ. The ends were cut back, 4 bases at V and 3 bases at J, with 10 bases in the middle. The CDR3 DNA is TGTGCCAGCAGCTCAAAACAGAGCTACGAGCAGTACTTC. It translates to CASSSKQSYEQYF.

This clonotype was found many times. The rearrangement links TRBV29-1 to TRBJ2-5, with no clear D. Germline V lookup: CDR1 SQVTM, CDR2 ANQGSEA. V was shortened by 4 bases and J by 1 base, with 4 bases between the two germline ends. The CDR3 loop spans 11 amino acids. The CDR3 bases are TGCAGCGTTGTTGGCCAAGAGACCCAGTACTTC. It codes for CSVVGQETQYF.

J is TRBJ2-7 and V is TRBV2, with D perhaps matching TRBD1 (6 bases). The CDR3 has 12 amino acids. The germline V and J ends were trimmed by 8 bases and 2 bases, with 10 bases remaining between them. The V gene's germline CDR1 is SNHLY and CDR2 FYNNEI. CDR3 in amino acids: CASDAGAYEQYF. DNA of the CDR3: TGTGCCAGCGATGCAGGGGCCTACGAGCAGTACTTC.

V gene TRBV5-1 combines with J gene TRBJ1-1, with no clear D. Germline CDR1 reads SGHRS; CDR2 reads YFSETQ. The CDR3 length is 14 residues. V was trimmed by 1 base and J by 0 bases, leaving 7 bases between them. CDR3 residues: CASSLRWMNTEAFF. The DNA for the CDR3 is TGCGCCAGCAGCTTGAGGTGGATGAACACTGAAGCTTTCTTT.

This clonotype has only a few counts. V and J are TRBV30 and TRBJ1-1, with D possibly TRBD1 on 6 matching bases. The CDR3 loop spans 12 amino acids. Germline CDR1 and CDR2: GTSNPN and SVGIG (reference sequence). Trimming pared 8 bases from V and 1 base from J, leaving 11 bases between. CDR3 nucleotides: TGTGCCGGTGACAGGAGGAACACTGAAGCTTTCTTT. It encodes CAGDRRNTEAFF.

The chain joins TRBV29-1 to TRBJ2-7, with 7 nucleotides matching TRBD2. The CDR3 covers 15 residues. Germline assignment: CDR1 SQVTM and CDR2 ANQGSEA. The trim removed 1 base at V and 2 bases at J, leaving 8 bases unmatched. CDR3 region: CSVEVPTGGPYEQYF. CDR3 nucleotide sequence: TGCAGCGTTGAAGTCCCGACGGGGGGTCCCTACGAGCAGTACTTC.

This clonotype has only a few counts. The chain carries TRBV4-2 and TRBJ2-1; 10 nucleotides line up with TRBD1. J was trimmed by 7 bases and V by 3 bases; bases with no gene match: 3. The CDR3 loop spans 14 amino acids. Germline V gene lookup returns CDR1 LGHNA and CDR2 YNFKEQ. The CDR3 sequence is CASSQTGGKNEQFF. The CDR3 region has the DNA TGTGCCAGCAGCCAGACAGGGGGCAAGAATGAGCAGTTCTTC.

This clonotype was recorded a few times. The chain joins TRBV9 to TRBJ2-2; D remains unclear. Germline-derived CDR1 and CDR2 are SGDLS and YYNGEE. Trimming shortened V by 0 bases and J by 6 bases, and 9 bases separated the two germline ends. This CDR3 has 14 amino acids. The CDR3 here is CASSVDSSPGELFF. Here the CDR3 DNA reads TGTGCCAGCAGCGTAGACAGTTCCCCCGGGGAGCTGTTTTTT. Full variable domain (rest looked up from reference TRBV9 and TRBJ2-2): DSGVTQTPKHLITATGQRVTLRCSPRSGDLSVYWYQQSLDQGLQFLIQYYNGEERAKGNILERFSAQQFPDLHSELNLSSLELGDSALYFCASSVDSSPGELFFGEGSRLTVL.

This clonotype has a handful of counts. This chain links TRBV7-9 with TRBJ2-3; D is uncertain. Germline V lookup: CDR1 SEHNR, CDR2 FQNEAQ (reference sequence). CDR3 length: 14 residues. Between the trimmed V and J ends, which lost 3 bases and 0 bases, there was a span of 7 bases. The CDR3 DNA reads as TGTGCCAGCAGCTTGGGAATTAGCACAGATACGCAGTATTTT. Encoded protein: CASSLGISTDTQYF.

The rearrangement links TRBV9 to TRBJ2-1, with TRBD2 matching 10 bases. The V gene's germline CDR1 is SGDLS and CDR2 YYNGEE. The J segment lost 7 bases and the V segment lost 0 bases, leaving 7 bases of the junction unmatched. This CDR3 region has 16 residues. The CDR3 spells CASSVEGAGGRNEQFF. CDR3 DNA: TGTGCCAGCAGCGTAGAGGGAGCGGGGGGGAGGAATGAGCAGTTCTTC.

Only a few counts were recorded for this clonotype. This rearrangement joins TRBV20-1 to TRBJ1-1; possibly TRBD1 for D (5 bases). The V gene lost 3 bases and the J gene lost 1 base, with 12 bases spanning the gap. Germline V CDR1 and CDR2: DFQATT, SNEGSKA (reference sequence). There are 14 residues in the CDR3. The CDR3 nucleotides are TGCAGTGCTAGGGGACGACGACCGAACACTGAAGCTTTCTTT. The encoded protein is CSARGRRPNTEAFF.

This clonotype was seen a handful of times. The rearrangement joins TRBV20-1 to TRBJ1-2, with TRBD1 as a possible D gene (6 bases). The CDR3 length is 15 residues. V lost 3 bases, J lost 3 bases, and 17 bases lay in between. Per germline, CDR1 DFQATT and CDR2 SNEGSKA (reference sequence). The CDR3 DNA reads TGCAGTGCTAGCCCCTGGGGGAGACAGGACTATGGCTACACCTTC. It yields the protein CSASPWGRQDYGYTF.

This clonotype was detected once. The rearrangement links TRBV27 to TRBJ2-5, with 8 bases fitting TRBD1. The germline V gene encodes CDR1 MNHEY and CDR2 SMNVEV (reference sequence). V shed 8 bases, J shed 0 bases, and the junction held 14 bases outside the gene matches. This CDR3 has 17 residues. The CDR3: CASSQTGEGEYQETQYF. CDR3 bases: TGTGCCAGCTCCCAGACAGGGGAAGGCGAATACCAAGAGACCCAGTACTTC.

The CDR3 region has the DNA TGTGCCAGCAGCCCACAGGGGTCCGTTAGTGGCTACACCTTC. As protein: CASSPQGSVSGYTF. The V gene is TRBV11-2, the J gene TRBJ1-2; 7 bases are shared with TRBD1. Looked up from germline, CDR1 is SGHAT and CDR2 is FQNNGV. V shed 5 bases and J 7 bases; nucleotides not matched to a gene: 10. The CDR3 loop spans 14 amino acids.

This clonotype appeared a few times. V usage is TRBV6-5 and J usage is TRBJ1-3; tentatively, D is TRBD1 (5 bases). Germline V gene lookup returns CDR1 MNHEY and CDR2 SVGAGI. V lost 3 bases and J lost 5, with 17 bases in between. CDR3 length: 16 amino acids. The CDR3 protein is CASSYVSGQLRNTIYF. The CDR3 nucleotides read TGTGCCAGCAGTTATGTATCGGGGCAGCTCAGAAACACCATATATTTT.

The chain has TRBV7-2 and TRBJ2-6; D not resolved. Germline values: CDR1 SGHTA, CDR2 FQGNSA. This CDR3 has 16 amino acids. Trimming pared 5 bases from V and 0 bases from J, leaving 11 bases between. CDR3 sequence: CASSPRGNSGANVLTF. The CDR3 nucleotides are TGTGCCAGCAGCCCCCGCGGAAACTCTGGGGCCAACGTCCTGACTTTC.

This clonotype has more than one count but fewer than ten. The chain has TRBV5-8 and TRBJ1-2, with 8 positions matching TRBD1. Germline V gene lookup returns CDR1 SGHTS and CDR2 YDEGEE. The CDR3 has 15 residues. The V segment lost 2 bases and the J segment 4 bases; nucleotides outside the gene matches: 7. The CDR3 spells CASSFRDRIVYGYTF. The CDR3 DNA reads as TGTGCCAGCAGCTTCCGGGACAGGATCGTCTATGGCTACACCTTC.

The rearrangement uses TRBV27 and TRBJ2-3, with a weak D call TRBD1 (5 bases). CDR3 size: 14 residues. Trimming took off 5 bases at V and 5 bases at J, with 14 bases between the two ends. Germline assignment: CDR1 MNHEY and CDR2 SMNVEV (reference sequence). CDR3 nucleotide sequence: TGTGCCAGCAGTCCCCAGGGTTTGGAAGATACGCAGTATTTT. It translates to CASSPQGLEDTQYF.